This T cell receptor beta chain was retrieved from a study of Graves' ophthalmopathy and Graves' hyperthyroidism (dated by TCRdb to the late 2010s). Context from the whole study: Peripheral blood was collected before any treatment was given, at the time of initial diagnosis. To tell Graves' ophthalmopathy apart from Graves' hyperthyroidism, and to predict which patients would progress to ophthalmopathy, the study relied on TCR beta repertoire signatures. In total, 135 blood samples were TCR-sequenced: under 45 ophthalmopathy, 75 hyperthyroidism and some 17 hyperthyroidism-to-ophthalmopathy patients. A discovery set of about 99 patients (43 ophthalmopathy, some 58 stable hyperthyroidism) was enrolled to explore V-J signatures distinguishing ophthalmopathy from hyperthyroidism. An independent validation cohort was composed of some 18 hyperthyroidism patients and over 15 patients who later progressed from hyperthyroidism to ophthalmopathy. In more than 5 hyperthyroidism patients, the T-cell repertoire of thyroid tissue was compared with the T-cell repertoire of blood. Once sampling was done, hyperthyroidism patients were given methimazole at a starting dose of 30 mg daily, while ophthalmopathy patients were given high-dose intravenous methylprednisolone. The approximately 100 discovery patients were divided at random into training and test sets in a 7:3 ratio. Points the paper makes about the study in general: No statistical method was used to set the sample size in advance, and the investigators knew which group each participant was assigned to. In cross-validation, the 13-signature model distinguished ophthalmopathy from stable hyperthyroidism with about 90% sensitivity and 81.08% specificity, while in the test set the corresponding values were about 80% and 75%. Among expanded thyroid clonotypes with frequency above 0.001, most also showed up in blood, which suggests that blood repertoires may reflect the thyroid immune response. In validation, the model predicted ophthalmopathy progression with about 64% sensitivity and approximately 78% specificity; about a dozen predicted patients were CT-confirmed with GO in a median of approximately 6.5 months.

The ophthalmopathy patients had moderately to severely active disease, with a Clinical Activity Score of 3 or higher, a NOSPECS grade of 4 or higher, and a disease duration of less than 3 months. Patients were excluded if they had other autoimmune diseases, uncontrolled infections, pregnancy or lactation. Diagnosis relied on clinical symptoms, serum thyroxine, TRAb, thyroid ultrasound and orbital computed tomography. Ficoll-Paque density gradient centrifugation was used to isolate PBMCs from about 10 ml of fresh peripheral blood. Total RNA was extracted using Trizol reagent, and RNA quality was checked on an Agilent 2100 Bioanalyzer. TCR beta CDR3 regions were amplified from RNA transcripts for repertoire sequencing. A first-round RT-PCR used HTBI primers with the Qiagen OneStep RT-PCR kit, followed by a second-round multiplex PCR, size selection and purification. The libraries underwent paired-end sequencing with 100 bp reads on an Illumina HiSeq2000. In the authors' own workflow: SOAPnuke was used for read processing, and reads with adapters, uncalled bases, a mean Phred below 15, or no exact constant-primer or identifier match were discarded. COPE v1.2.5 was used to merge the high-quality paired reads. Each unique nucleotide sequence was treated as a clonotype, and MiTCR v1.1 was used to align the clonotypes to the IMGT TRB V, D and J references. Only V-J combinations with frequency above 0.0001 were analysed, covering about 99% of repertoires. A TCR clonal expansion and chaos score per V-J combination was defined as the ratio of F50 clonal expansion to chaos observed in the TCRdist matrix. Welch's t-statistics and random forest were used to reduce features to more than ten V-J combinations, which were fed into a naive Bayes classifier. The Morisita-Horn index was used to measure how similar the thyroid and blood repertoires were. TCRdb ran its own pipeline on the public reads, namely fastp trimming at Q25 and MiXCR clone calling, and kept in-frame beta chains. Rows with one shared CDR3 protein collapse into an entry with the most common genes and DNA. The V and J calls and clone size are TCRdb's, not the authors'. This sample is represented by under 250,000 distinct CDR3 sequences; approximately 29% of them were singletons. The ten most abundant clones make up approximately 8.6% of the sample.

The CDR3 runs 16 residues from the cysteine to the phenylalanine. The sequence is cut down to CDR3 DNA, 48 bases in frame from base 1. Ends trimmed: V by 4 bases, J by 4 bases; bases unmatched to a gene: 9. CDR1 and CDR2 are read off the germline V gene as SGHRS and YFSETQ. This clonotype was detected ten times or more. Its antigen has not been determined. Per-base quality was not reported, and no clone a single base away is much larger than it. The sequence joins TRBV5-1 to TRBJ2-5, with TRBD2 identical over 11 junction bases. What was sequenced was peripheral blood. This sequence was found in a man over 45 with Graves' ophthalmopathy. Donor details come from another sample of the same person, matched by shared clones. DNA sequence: TGCGCCAGCAGCATACAAACTAGCGGGAGTGGAGAGACCCAGTACTTC. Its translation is CASSIQTSGSGETQYF.